This passage covers 15 T cell receptor beta chains from one sample sequenced in a study of PD-1 blockade in classical Hodgkin lymphoma. The patients all showed relapse after autologous stem cell transplantation, while their brentuximab vedotin exposure varied. Libraries were prepared by immunoSEQ multiplex PCR; TCRdb keeps only in-frame clonotypes and omits some of them. In the table there are roughly 81,000 clones, about 93% of which are singletons. The sequences come from peripheral blood mononuclear cells (PBMCs), collected before the second cycle of nivolumab. These receptors came from a human donor with classical Hodgkin lymphoma.

The V call is TRBV5-1, the J call TRBJ2-1; D gene uncertain. Germline V lookup: CDR1 SGHRS, CDR2 YFSETQ. V gave up 0 bases and J gave up 8 bases, with 12 bases separating them. The CDR3 sequence is 14 residues long. The CDR3 is CASSLGASGDEQFF. CDR3 nucleotides: TGCGCCAGCAGCTTGGGTGCTTCCGGCGATGAGCAGTTCTTC.

The chain is built from TRBV5-1 and TRBJ2-1; TRBD2 matches at 11 bases. With V trimmed by 0 bases and J by 9 bases, 8 bases remained unmatched. Germline CDR1 and CDR2: SGHRS and YFSETQ. The CDR3 spans 16 residues. DNA of the CDR3: TGCGCCAGCAGCTTGGCCGTAGCGGGAGGGGCTGGTGAGCAGTTCTTC. Protein product: CASSLAVAGGAGEQFF.

V and J are TRBV6-5 and TRBJ2-7; 7 bases are shared with TRBD2. Germline trimming cut 6 bases from V and 4 bases from J; bases unmatched to any gene: 9. This CDR3 contains 14 residues. The germline V gene has CDR1 MNHEY and CDR2 SVGAGI. The DNA of the CDR3 is TGTGCCAGCAGCGTAAGGACTAGTAGTTACGAGCAGTACTTC. Amino acids: CASSVRTSSYEQYF.

The chain employs TRBV6-1 and TRBJ1-2; 7 bases line up with TRBD1. The CDR3 contains 14 residues. Germline V gene data show CDR1 as MNHNS and CDR2 as SASEGT. Trimming took 5 bases from V and 4 from J; bases not matched to a gene: 7. The CDR3 spells CASSRMGQTYGYTF. Here the CDR3 DNA reads TGTGCCAGCAGTAGAATGGGACAGACCTATGGCTACACCTTC.

This clone was recorded once. The rearrangement uses TRBV12-5 and TRBJ2-2; D is uncertain. V was cut by 1 base and J by 8 bases, with 11 bases left in between. CDR3 length: 14 residues. Germline-derived CDR1 and CDR2 are LGHNT and FRNRAP. The CDR3 DNA reads as TGTGCTAGTGGTTTGGATCTCTCGAGTGGGGAGCTGTTTTTT. This codes for CASGLDLSSGELFF.

This rearrangement joins TRBV9 to TRBJ2-3; unclear D gene. Germline assignment: CDR1 SGDLS and CDR2 YYNGEE. CDR3 size: 14 residues. Trimming stripped 6 bases from V and 2 bases from J, with 13 bases between. In DNA, the CDR3 is TGTGCCAGCAAACGGGCGGTATCCACAGATACGCAGTATTTT. It codes for CASKRAVSTDTQYF.

This chain connects TRBV28 to TRBJ2-5; tentative D call: TRBD1 (5 bases). Germline-derived CDR1 and CDR2 are MDHEN and SYDVKM. The CDR3 is made up of 15 amino acids. The V end was cut by 6 bases, the J end by 4 bases, with 18 bases between. The CDR3 DNA reads as TGTGCCAGCAGGGCATCGATCGCAGGGCTAGAGACCCAGTACTTC. Translated: CASRASIAGLETQYF.

The rearrangement joins TRBV5-1 to TRBJ1-1, with D hard to call. The CDR3 spans 13 residues. Germline V gene sequence: CDR1 SGHRS, CDR2 YFSETQ. V was cut by 0 bases and J by 0 bases, with 3 bases left in between. CDR3 nucleotide sequence: TGCGCCAGCAGCTTGGTCATGAACACTGAAGCTTTCTTT. As protein: CASSLVMNTEAFF.

The J gene is TRBJ1-1, the V gene TRBV18, with D possibly being TRBD1 (6 bases). The CDR3 spans 13 residues. Trimming pared 3 bases from V and 5 bases from J, leaving 10 bases between. The germline gives CDR1 KGHSH, CDR2 LQKENI. The CDR3 loop is CASSPETGTEAFF. As DNA, the CDR3 is TGTGCCAGCTCACCGGAGACAGGTACTGAAGCTTTCTTT.

The V and J genes are TRBV25-1 and TRBJ2-7; maybe TRBD1 (6 bases). The CDR3 contains 13 residues. V was pared by 6 bases and J by 2 bases, with 11 bases between. The germline V gene encodes CDR1 MGHDK and CDR2 SYGVNS. CDR3 DNA sequence: TGTGCCAGCAGCCCGGGACACACCTACGAGCAGTACTTC. Its translation: CASSPGHTYEQYF.

This chain connects TRBV19 to TRBJ1-5; TRBD1 is a possible D gene (6 bases). The V and J ends lost 3 bases and 2 bases respectively, with 8 bases between them. The germline V gene encodes CDR1 LNHDA and CDR2 SQIVND (reference sequence). The CDR3 has 14 residues. Here the CDR3 DNA reads TGTGCCAGTAGTATCGGACAGCGCAATCAGCCCCAGCATTTT. Its protein is CASSIGQRNQPQHF. Full variable domain (outside the CDR3, taken from reference TRBV19 and TRBJ1-5): DGGITQSPKYLFRKEGQNVTLSCEQNLNHDAMYWYRQDPGQGLRLIYYSQIVNDFQKGDIAEGYSVSREKKESFPLTVTSAQKNPTAFYLCASSIGQRNQPQHFGDGTRLSIL.

The chain has TRBV9 and TRBJ2-5, with 9 bases identical to TRBD2. The DNA end lines up better with TRBJ2-7; the J call may be wrong. This CDR3 comprises 16 residues. Germline loops: CDR1 SGDLS, CDR2 YYNGEE. CDR3 sequence reads: CASSVAAQREAYEQYF. The CDR3 nucleotides are TGTGCCAGCAGCGTAGCGGCCCAGCGGGAGGCGTACGAGCAGTACTTC.

The V gene is TRBV28, the J gene TRBJ2-7; 8 positions match TRBD1. Germline values: CDR1 MDHEN, CDR2 SYDVKM. J lost 4 bases, V lost 7 bases, and 9 bases had no gene match. The CDR3 totals 14 residues. The CDR3 DNA reads as TGTGCCAGCAAGAATCAGGGGGCGTTATACGAGCAGTACTTC. It yields the protein CASKNQGALYEQYF.

This clone occurred once. The rearrangement joins TRBV7-9 to TRBJ2-2; perhaps TRBD1 as D (5 bases). With 6 bases removed from V and 7 bases from J, the gap between germline ends came to 12 bases. This CDR3 contains 13 residues. Per germline, CDR1 SEHNR and CDR2 FQNEAQ (reference sequence). The CDR3 DNA is TGTGCCAGCAGACCGTCTCAGGGCGGGGAGCTGTTTTTT. This translates into CASRPSQGGELFF. Complete variable domain (other parts from reference TRBV7-9 and TRBJ2-2): DTGVSQNPRHKITKRGQNVTFRCDPISEHNRLYWYRQTLGQGPEFLTYFQNEAQLEKSRLLSDRFSAERPKGSFSTLEIQRTEQGDSAMYLCASRPSQGGELFFGEGSRLTVL.

This clone has only one observation. This sequence joins TRBV5-6 and TRBJ1-2; weak D call: TRBD1 (6 bases). Trimming pared 1 base from V and 14 bases from J, leaving 12 bases between. Germline CDR1 SGHDT, CDR2 YYEEEE. The CDR3 totals 11 residues. CDR3 coding DNA: TGTGCCAGCAGCTTGCTGGGGGCGCGGACCTTC. Its translation: CASSLLGARTF.